These T cell receptor beta chains were read from a single sample in a study of patients and donors after allogeneic stem cell transplantation. TCRdb recomputed calls from the RT-PCR reads with MiXCR, one row per CDR3 protein. In the table there are approximately 410,000 distinct CDR3 sequences, around 15% of which are singletons. Sequences were obtained from blood, either unsorted or a sorted T cell fraction (not recorded which). The source is a human donor who was either an allogeneic HSCT recipient or a stem cell or donor lymphocyte infusion donor (not recorded which). It is not recorded whose cells these are; they may come from a transplant donor. Both conserved end residues are part of each CDR3. D genes are given only for firm matches. Clone size is not always given. Where it is, it says once, few, many or a class for expanded clones.

cdr3_aa cdr3_nt cdr3_length j_call clone_size d_call v_call
CASSVGARVNYGYTF TGTGCCAGCAGCGTAGGGGCCAGGGTCAACTATGGCTACACCTTC 15 TRBJ1-2 . . TRBV9
CASSVTGGNEQFF TGTGCCAGCAGCGTAACAGGGGGCAATGAGCAGTTCTTC 13 TRBJ2-1 few TRBD1 TRBV9
CASSLVVSGRPRETQYF TGCGCCAGCAGCCTGGTTGTTAGCGGGAGACCGCGGGAGACCCAGTACTTC 17 TRBJ2-5 . TRBD2 TRBV4-1
CASSGRPSIEQYF TGTGCCAGCAGCGGACGACCTAGCATCGAGCAGTACTTC 13 TRBJ2-7 many . TRBV7-9
CASSWGGATGELFF TGTGCCAGCAGTTGGGGGGGCGCCACCGGGGAGCTGTTTTTT 14 TRBJ2-2 . . TRBV27
CASSPGSLDTEAFF TGTGCCAGCTCACCTGGGAGTCTGGACACTGAAGCTTTCTTT 14 TRBJ1-1 few . TRBV18
CASSKKLAGSANEQFF TGTGCCAGCAGCAAGAAACTAGCGGGCTCCGCCAATGAGCAGTTCTTC 16 TRBJ2-1 . TRBD2 TRBV2
CASSTSPRDTQYF TGTGCCAGCAGCACAAGTCCTCGAGATACGCAGTATTTT 13 TRBJ2-3 few . TRBV7-7
CASSLGTSGTDTQYF TGCGCCAGCAGCTTGGGGACTAGCGGAACAGATACGCAGTATTTT 15 TRBJ2-3 many TRBD2 TRBV5-1
CASSQVPGELFF TGCGCCAGCAGCCAAGTTCCCGGGGAGCTGTTTTTT 12 TRBJ2-2 many . TRBV4-1
CASSFGKGDTQYF TGCGCCAGCAGCTTTGGAAAGGGAGATACGCAGTATTTT 13 TRBJ2-3 . . TRBV5-1
CASSFSVSGNTIYF TGTGCCAGCAGTTTCTCTGTCTCTGGAAACACCATATATTTT 14 TRBJ1-3 . . TRBV28
CASSMTTGVTHNEQFF TGTGCCAGTAGTATGACGACAGGGGTTACCCACAATGAGCAGTTCTTC 16 TRBJ2-1 few TRBD1 TRBV19
CASSLVLTSLYNEQFF TGTGCCAGCAGCTTAGTCTTAACCAGCTTATACAATGAGCAGTTCTTC 16 TRBJ2-1 few . TRBV7-2
CSVAQGAYEQYF TGCAGCGTTGCGCAGGGGGCCTACGAGCAGTACTTC 12 TRBJ2-7 many TRBD1 TRBV29-1